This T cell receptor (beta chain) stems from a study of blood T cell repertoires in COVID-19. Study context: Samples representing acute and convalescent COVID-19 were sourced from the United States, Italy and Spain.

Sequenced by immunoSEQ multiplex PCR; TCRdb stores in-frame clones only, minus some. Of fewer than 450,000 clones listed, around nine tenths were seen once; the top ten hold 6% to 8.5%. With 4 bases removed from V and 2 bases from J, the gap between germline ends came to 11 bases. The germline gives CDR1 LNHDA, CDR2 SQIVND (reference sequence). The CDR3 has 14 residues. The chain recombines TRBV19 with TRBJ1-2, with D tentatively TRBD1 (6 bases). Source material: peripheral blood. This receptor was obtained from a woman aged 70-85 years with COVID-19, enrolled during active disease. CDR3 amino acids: CASSTRTANYGYTF. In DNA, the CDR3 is TGTGCCAGTAGTACCAGGACAGCCAACTATGGCTACACCTTC.